The clone carrying this T cell receptor beta chain was detected once. Its antigen is unknown. This sample is part of a study of T cell repertoires in cytomegalovirus infection. As for the study in general: Used in the study were CMV epitopes, some recently identified and HLA-C-restricted, others well-studied and HLA-B-restricted. Study-wide points: Frequencies of public TCR beta families were cumulated, and this identified carriers of CMV plus the relevant HLA.

CDR3 length equals 13 residues. CDR1 is KGHSH, CDR2 LQKENI, per germline. Between the trimmed V and J ends, which lost 2 bases and 8 bases, there was a span of 10 bases. From the reads, TCRdb called clonotypes with MiXCR, one entry per CDR3 protein. The sample lists roughly 730,000 distinct CDR3 sequences, around 30% seen once, with around a sixth in the top ten. This material consisted of cultured PBMCs, taken from culture after CMV antigen stimulation. The chain links TRBV18 to TRBJ1-5; D remains ambiguous. The receptor comes from a human donor in good health (CMV status not recorded). Some clones in this sample may be carry-over from other donors' samples. The CDR3 DNA is TGTGCCAGCTCACCAGGCCCCGGGGAGCCCCAGCATTTT. This gives the protein CASSPGPGEPQHF.